The text below deals with one T cell receptor (beta chain). Its antigen remains unknown. This record belongs to a study of shared clonotypes between healthy human individuals. Study information: Two female and a few male donors aged 18 to 49 were enrolled. General study results and limits: Tissues were not sampled, only blood, and their repertoires likely differ.

Only in-frame clones appear in the TCRdb table, and some are missing; sequencing was by immunoSEQ multiplex PCR. The profile shows more than 500,000 clones, 95% to 97% of them singletons. This CDR3 has 15 amino acids. Looked up from germline, CDR1 is MNHEY and CDR2 is SVGAGI. Trimming took 5 bases from V and 0 from J, leaving 10 bases between them. The sample consisted of naive CD4+ T cells sorted from blood. The subset: CD45RA+ positively selected. J is TRBJ2-2 and V is TRBV6-5, with D possibly being TRBD1 (6 bases). This sequence was found in a young woman in good health. The CDR3 loop is CASSPDRSNTGELFF. DNA of the CDR3: TGTGCCAGCAGTCCGGACAGATCGAACACCGGGGAGCTGTTTTTT.